Sequencing of this T cell receptor beta chain was carried out in a study of T cell responses to AZD1222 COVID-19 vaccine. Study findings and constraints: Females made up more of the donors, who were largely white British, and clonal diversity may have come out too low.

Profiling relied on immunoSEQ multiplex PCR, and the TCRdb table lists in-frame clones only, not all of them. The sample yields around 140,000 clones, roughly 85% seen once. As for this clone: The target antigen is unknown.

With V trimmed by 4 bases and J by 7 bases, 10 bases remained unmatched. CDR3 length equals 16 residues. Germline V CDR1 and CDR2: SGHNT, YYREEE (reference sequence). The rearrangement uses TRBV5-4 and TRBJ2-1, with TRBD1 matching 11 bases. This receptor was taken from an adult who received the MenACWY meningococcal vaccine as a control. This material consisted of peripheral blood, taken 28 days after the second dose of the MenACWY control vaccine. The CDR3 loop is CASSRPGQGVRNEQFF. DNA of the CDR3: TGTGCCAGCAGCCGCCCGGGACAGGGGGTGCGGAATGAGCAGTTCTTC.